The TCR beta chain described here comes from a study of CD8+ T cells in alopecia areata. Trimming left V 10 bases short and J 0 bases short, with 7 bases between. The CDR3 length is 13 residues. Germline V gene lookup returns CDR1 MNHNY and CDR2 SVGAGI (reference sequence). As the sequencing template, cDNA was produced by extracting RNA and reverse transcribing it. Data came from immunoSEQ multiplex PCR; TCRdb stores just in-frame clones and leaves some out. The sample consists of more than 200,000 clones, 65% to 70% of them appearing once. The table lists this clone with a few counts. Sequenced here: CD4+ T cells sorted from blood, sampled at week 0. V and J are TRBV6-6 and TRBJ2-6; D gene ambiguous. The source is a human donor with alopecia areata. CDR3 DNA: TGTGCCATCGAAGTCTCTGGGGCCAACGTCCTGACTTTC. This encodes CAIEVSGANVLTF.